This T cell receptor (beta chain) was documented in a study of technical replicates of blood from a handful of donors. Germline CDR1 reads WNHNN; CDR2 reads SYGVQD (reference sequence). Trimming removed 5 bases from V and 1 base from J; junction bases left unmatched: 12. The CDR3 length is 19 residues. The assay was immunoSEQ multiplex PCR, and TCRdb's table has in-frame clones only and misses some. The repertoire holds some 96,000 clones, with nearly 97% as singletons. This chain joins TRBV10-1 and TRBJ2-4, with 12 nucleotides matching TRBD1. This TCR was sampled from a human donor in good health. The specimen sequenced was T cells isolated from PBMCs. Here the CDR3 DNA reads TGCGCCAGCAGTAACGGCCGGGACAGGGGGCGCGAGGCCAAAAACATTCAGTACTTC. Translating it yields CASSNGRDRGREAKNIQYF.